This entry is about one T cell receptor (beta chain). Antigen: not known. The sample belongs to a study of shared clonotypes between healthy human individuals. Method: immunoSEQ multiplex PCR; TCRdb's copy keeps in-frame clones and lacks some. This repertoire shows hundreds of thousands of clones, 90% to 97% found once; its top ten account for 0.055% to 0.075%. General study points: Clonotype sharing among donors was thought likely to change with sequencing depth.

The sequenced sample was naive CD4+ T cells sorted from blood. Stated subset: CD45RA+ positively selected. The source of this sequence is a woman in her 30s in good health.

The chain's CDR3 is CASNSNEKLFF. DNA of the CDR3: TGTGCCAGCAATTCGAATGAAAAACTGTTTTTT. The chain uses TRBV2 and TRBJ1-4, with no clear D. V lost 7 bases and J 5 bases, leaving 5 bases between the germline ends. The CDR3 is 11 amino acids. The germline gives CDR1 SNHLY, CDR2 FYNNEI.